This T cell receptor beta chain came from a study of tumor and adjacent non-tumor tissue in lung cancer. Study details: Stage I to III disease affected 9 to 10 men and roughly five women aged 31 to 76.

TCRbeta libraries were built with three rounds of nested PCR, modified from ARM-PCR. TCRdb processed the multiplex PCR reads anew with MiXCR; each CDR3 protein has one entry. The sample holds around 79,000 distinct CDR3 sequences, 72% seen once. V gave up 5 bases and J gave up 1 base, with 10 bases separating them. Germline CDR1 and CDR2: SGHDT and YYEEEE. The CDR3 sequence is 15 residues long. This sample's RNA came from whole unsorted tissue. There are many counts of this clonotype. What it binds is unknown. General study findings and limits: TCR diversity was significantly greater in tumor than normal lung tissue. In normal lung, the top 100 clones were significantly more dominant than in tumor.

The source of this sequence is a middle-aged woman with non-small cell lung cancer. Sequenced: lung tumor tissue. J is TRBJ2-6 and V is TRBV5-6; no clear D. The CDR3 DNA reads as TGTGCCAGCAGGGTTAAGGGTTCTGGGGCCAACGTCCTGACTTTC. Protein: CASRVKGSGANVLTF.